These T cell receptor beta chains were read from a single sample in a study of T cell responses to AZD1222 COVID-19 vaccine. This table comes from immunoSEQ multiplex PCR, and its TCRdb copy is limited to in-frame clones, with some not included. Among 35,000 to 50,000 clones, around four fifths were seen once, and the ten largest hold about 20%. This sample comprised peripheral blood, obtained 28 days after the second dose of the MenACWY control vaccine. These receptors all come from an adult who received the MenACWY meningococcal vaccine as a control. Both conserved end residues are part of each CDR3. The D gene is left open where the match is weak. Clone size is given for some rows only: seen once, a few or many times, or a class if the clone is expanded.

v_gene	len	d_gene	abundance	j_gene	CDR3aa	CDR3nt
TRBV28	14	TRBD1	.	TRBJ1-5	CASSPDRNDQPQHF	TGTGCCAGCAGTCCGGACAGGAACGATCAGCCCCAGCATTTT
TRBV30	11	.	.	TRBJ1-1	CAWRRNTEAFF	TGTGCCTGGAGGAGGAACACTGAAGCTTTCTTT
TRBV5-4	13	.	.	TRBJ2-3	CASSFHFGDTQYF	TGTGCCAGCAGCTTCCATTTTGGAGATACGCAGTATTTT
TRBV5-1	16	TRBD1	.	TRBJ1-2	CASSRGDSPPPYGYTF	TGCGCCAGCAGCCGCGGGGACAGCCCACCACCTTATGGCTACACCTTC
TRBV19	14	.	many	TRBJ1-5	CASSGMGSNQPQHF	TGTGCCAGTAGCGGGATGGGGAGCAATCAGCCCCAGCATTTT
TRBV6-5	13	.	.	TRBJ2-1	CASSMGLFNEQFF	TGTGCCAGCAGTATGGGACTCTTCAATGAGCAGTTCTTC
TRBV12-3/TRBV12-4	13	.	.	TRBJ1-2	CASSLTANYGYTF	TGTGCCAGCAGTTTGACAGCTAACTATGGCTACACCTTC
TRBV15	15	.	.	TRBJ1-4	CATSRDWQVNEKLFF	TGTGCCACCAGCAGAGACTGGCAGGTTAATGAAAAACTGTTTTTT
TRBV3-1/TRBV3-2	15	.	.	TRBJ2-2	CASCSRAGAGGELFF	TGTGCCAGCTGCTCCCGGGCGGGGGCGGGGGGGGAGCTGTTTTTT
TRBV30	14	TRBD1	.	TRBJ1-2	CAWSVTGGSYGYTF	TGTGCCTGGAGTGTAACAGGGGGCTCTTATGGCTACACCTTC
TRBV6-1	14	.	.	TRBJ1-3	CASSDGGSGNTIYF	TGTGCCAGCAGTGACGGGGGATCTGGAAACACCATATATTTT
TRBV29-1	13	.	.	TRBJ2-7	CSVARGRYYEQYF	TGCAGCGTTGCTCGGGGCAGATACTACGAGCAGTACTTC
TRBV12-3/TRBV12-4	13	.	few	TRBJ1-5	CASSFRNNQPQHF	TGTGCCAGCAGTTTTCGTAACAATCAGCCCCAGCATTTT
TRBV19	15	.	few	TRBJ2-7	CASSIRPSGRYEQYF	TGTGCCAGTAGTATCCGCCCCTCAGGGAGATACGAGCAGTACTTC
TRBV25-1	15	.	once	TRBJ1-6	CASTRDAGGNSPLHF	TGTGCCAGCACCAGGGACGCCGGAGGTAATTCACCCCTCCACTTT
TRBV10-3	14	.	.	TRBJ2-3	CAISAGGLGDTQYF	TGTGCCATCAGTGCTGGGGGGCTGGGAGATACGCAGTATTTT
TRBV28	19	TRBD2	.	TRBJ2-2	CASSPPEGWLAGPPGELFF	TGTGCCAGCAGTCCACCAGAGGGTTGGCTAGCGGGGCCACCCGGGGAGCTGTTTTTT
TRBV20-1	11	.	.	TRBJ1-3	CSATQGDTIYF	TGCAGTGCTACACAGGGAGACACCATATATTTT
TRBV25-1	15	TRBD2	.	TRBJ2-1	CASSEPGGRSNEQFF	TGTGCCAGCAGTGAGCCCGGCGGGAGGTCAAATGAGCAGTTCTTC
TRBV27	14	.	few	TRBJ1-1	CASSRAGRYTEAFF	TGTGCCAGCAGTCGAGCAGGACGGTACACTGAAGCTTTCTTT
TRBV6-5	14	TRBD1	.	TRBJ2-2	CASSMTGVPGELFF	TGTGCCAGCAGTATGACAGGGGTCCCCGGGGAGCTGTTTTTT
TRBV30	12	TRBD1	.	TRBJ1-2	CAYTRDRGGYTF	TGTGCCTACACCCGGGACAGGGGTGGCTACACCTTC
TRBV6-5	15	TRBD2	.	TRBJ2-1	CASSYSPGLYNEQFF	TGTGCCAGCAGTTACTCGCCGGGACTATACAATGAGCAGTTCTTC
TRBV3-1/TRBV3-2	14	TRBD2	.	TRBJ2-1	CASSRDGLAHEQFF	TGTGCCAGCAGTCGCGATGGACTAGCTCATGAGCAGTTCTTC
TRBV9	15	.	.	TRBJ1-4	CASSVEVDASEKLFF	TGTGCCAGCAGCGTAGAGGTGGATGCAAGTGAAAAACTGTTTTTT
TRBV28	14	.	.	TRBJ1-3	CASEDRTGGNTIYF	TGTGCCAGCGAGGACCGTACTGGGGGAAACACCATATATTTT
TRBV9	16	.	.	TRBJ1-1	CASSVGYRAFDTEAFF	TGTGCCAGCAGCGTAGGGTACAGGGCCTTTGACACTGAAGCTTTCTTT
TRBV5-4	15	TRBD2	once	TRBJ2-7	CASSLAGGSRDEQYF	TGTGCCAGCAGCTTGGCGGGGGGGTCCAGGGACGAGCAGTACTTC
TRBV2	13	.	.	TRBJ2-3	CASIRQETDTQYF	TGTGCCAGCATTCGGCAGGAGACAGATACGCAGTATTTT
TRBV2	13	.	once	TRBJ1-5	CASMRNSNQPQHF	TGTGCCAGCATGAGAAATAGCAATCAGCCCCAGCATTTT
TRBV19	16	TRBD1	.	TRBJ2-1	CASSIGGQEYNERQFF	TGTGCCAGTAGTATAGGGGGACAGGAATACAATGAGCGGCAGTTCTTC
TRBV15	14	.	.	TRBJ2-3	CATSRDHNTDTQYF	TGTGCCACCAGCCGGGACCACAACACAGATACGCAGTATTTT
TRBV3-1/TRBV3-2	16	.	.	TRBJ1-4	CASSRSGRAVSEKLFF	TGTGCCAGCAGCCGATCAGGTAGGGCGGTGAGCGAAAAACTGTTTTTT
TRBV6-1	15	.	.	TRBJ1-6	CASSELLQGGSPLHF	TGTGCCAGCAGTGAGCTTCTACAGGGAGGGTCACCCCTCCACTTT
TRBV5-6	15	TRBD1	.	TRBJ1-3	CASSLAGTAGNTIYF	TGTGCCAGCAGCTTGGCGGGGACAGCTGGAAACACCATATATTTT
TRBV27	15	.	.	TRBJ1-1	CASSLPGRVNTEAFF	TGTGCCAGCAGTTTACCGGGACGGGTGAACACTGAAGCTTTCTTT
TRBV28	15	.	.	TRBJ1-5	CASSPWSAGNQPQHF	TGTGCCAGCAGTCCCTGGTCGGCTGGCAATCAGCCCCAGCATTTT
TRBV6-6	15	TRBD1	once	TRBJ2-1	CASSYSQGVYNEQFF	TGTGCCAGCAGTTACTCTCAGGGGGTGTACAATGAGCAGTTCTTC
TRBV6-5	14	TRBD1	.	TRBJ1-4	CASIRGQGSEKLFF	TGTGCCAGCATTAGGGGACAGGGGAGTGAAAAACTGTTTTTT
TRBV28	18	TRBD2	few	TRBJ2-3	CASSSPGERGGYTDTQYF	TGTGCCAGCAGTTCCCCGGGGGAGCGGGGGGGATACACAGATACGCAGTATTTT
TRBV18	14	TRBD1	.	TRBJ1-1	CASSPGQVFSEAFF	TGTGCCAGCTCACCGGGACAGGTATTCTCTGAAGCTTTCTTT
TRBV5-4	15	TRBD2	.	TRBJ2-2	CASSLAGGRTGELFF	TGTGCCAGCAGCCTAGCGGGGGGGCGGACCGGGGAGCTGTTTTTT